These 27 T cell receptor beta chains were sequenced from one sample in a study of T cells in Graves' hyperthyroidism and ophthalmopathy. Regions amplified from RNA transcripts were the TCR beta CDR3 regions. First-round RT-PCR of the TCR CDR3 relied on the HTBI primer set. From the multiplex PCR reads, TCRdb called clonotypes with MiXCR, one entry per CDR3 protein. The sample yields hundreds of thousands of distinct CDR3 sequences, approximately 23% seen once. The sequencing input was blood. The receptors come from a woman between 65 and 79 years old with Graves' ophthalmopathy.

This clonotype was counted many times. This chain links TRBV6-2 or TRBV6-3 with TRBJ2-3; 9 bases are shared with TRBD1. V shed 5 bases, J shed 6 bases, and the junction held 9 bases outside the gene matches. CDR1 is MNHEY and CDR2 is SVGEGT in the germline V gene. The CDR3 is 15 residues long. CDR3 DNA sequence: TGTGCCAGCAGTCCGGGACAGGGCGCATCCGATACGCAGTATTTT. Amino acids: CASSPGQGASDTQYF.

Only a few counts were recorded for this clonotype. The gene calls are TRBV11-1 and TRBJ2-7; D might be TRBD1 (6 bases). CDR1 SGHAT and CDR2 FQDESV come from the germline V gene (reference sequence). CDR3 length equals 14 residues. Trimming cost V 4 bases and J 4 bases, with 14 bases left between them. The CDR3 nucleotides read TGTGCCAGCAGCTCCCCGGGACACCAATACGAGCAGTACTTC. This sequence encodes CASSSPGHQYEQYF.

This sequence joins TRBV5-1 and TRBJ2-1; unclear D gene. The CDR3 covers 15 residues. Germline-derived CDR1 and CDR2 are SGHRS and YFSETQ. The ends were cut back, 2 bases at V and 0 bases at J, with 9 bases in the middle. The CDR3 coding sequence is TGCGCCAGCAGCTTTAACCCGATCTCCTACAATGAGCAGTTCTTC. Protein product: CASSFNPISYNEQFF.

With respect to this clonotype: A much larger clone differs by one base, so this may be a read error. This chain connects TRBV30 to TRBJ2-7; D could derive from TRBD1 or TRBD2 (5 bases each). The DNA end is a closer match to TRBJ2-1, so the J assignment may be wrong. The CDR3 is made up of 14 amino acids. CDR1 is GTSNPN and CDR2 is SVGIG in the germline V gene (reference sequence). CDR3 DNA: TGTGCCTGGAAGGGAGACAGCAGCTCCTACGAGCAGTTCTTC. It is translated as CAWKGDSSSYEQFF.

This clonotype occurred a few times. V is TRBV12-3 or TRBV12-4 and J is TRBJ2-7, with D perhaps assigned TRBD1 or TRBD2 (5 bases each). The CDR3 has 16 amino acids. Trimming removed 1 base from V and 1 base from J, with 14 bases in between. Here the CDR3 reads CASSLDRGTLSYEQYF. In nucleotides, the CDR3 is TGTGCCAGCAGTTTAGATAGAGGGACGTTATCCTACGAGCAGTACTTC.

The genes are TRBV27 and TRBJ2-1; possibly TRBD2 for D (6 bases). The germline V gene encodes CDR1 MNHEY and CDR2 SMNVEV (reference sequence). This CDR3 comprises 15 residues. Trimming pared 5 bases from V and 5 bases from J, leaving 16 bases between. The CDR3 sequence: CASSLTSPIHNEQFF. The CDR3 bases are TGTGCCAGCAGTCTTACTAGCCCCATCCACAATGAGCAGTTCTTC.

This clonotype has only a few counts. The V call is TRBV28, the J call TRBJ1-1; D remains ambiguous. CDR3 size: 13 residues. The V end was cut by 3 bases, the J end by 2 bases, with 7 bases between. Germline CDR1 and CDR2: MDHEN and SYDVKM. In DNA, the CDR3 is TGTGCCAGCAGTTTGAAGTTCAACACTGAAGCTTTCTTT. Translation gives CASSLKFNTEAFF.

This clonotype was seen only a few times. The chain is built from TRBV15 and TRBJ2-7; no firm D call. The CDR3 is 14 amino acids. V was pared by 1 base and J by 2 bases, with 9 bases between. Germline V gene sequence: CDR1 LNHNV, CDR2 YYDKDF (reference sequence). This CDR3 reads CATSRVGQAYEQYF. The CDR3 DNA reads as TGTGCCACCAGCAGAGTGGGTCAGGCCTACGAGCAGTACTTC.

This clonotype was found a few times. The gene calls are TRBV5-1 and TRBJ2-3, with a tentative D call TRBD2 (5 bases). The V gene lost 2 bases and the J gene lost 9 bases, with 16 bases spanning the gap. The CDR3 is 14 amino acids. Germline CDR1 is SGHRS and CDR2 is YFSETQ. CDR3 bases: TGCGCCAGCAGCTTTGACGGTTCGAGGGTCACGCAGTATTTT. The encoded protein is CASSFDGSRVTQYF. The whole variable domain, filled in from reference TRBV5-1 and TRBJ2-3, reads KAGVTQTPRYLIKTRGQQVTLSCSPISGHRSVSWYQQTPGQGLQFLFEYFSETQRNKGNFPGRFSGRQFSNSRSEMNVSTLELGDSALYLCASSFDGSRVTQYFGPGTRLTVL.

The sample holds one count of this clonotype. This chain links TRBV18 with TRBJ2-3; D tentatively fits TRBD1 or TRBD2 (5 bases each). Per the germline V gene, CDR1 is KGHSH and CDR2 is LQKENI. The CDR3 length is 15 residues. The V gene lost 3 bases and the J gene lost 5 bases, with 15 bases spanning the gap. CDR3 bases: TGTGCCAGCTCACCGAACGGGGCTTCGCGAGATACGCAGTATTTT. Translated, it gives CASSPNGASRDTQYF.

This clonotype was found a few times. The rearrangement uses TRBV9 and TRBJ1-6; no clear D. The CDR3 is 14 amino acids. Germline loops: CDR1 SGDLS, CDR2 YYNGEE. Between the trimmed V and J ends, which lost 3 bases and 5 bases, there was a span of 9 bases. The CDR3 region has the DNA TGTGCCAGCAGCGACGGATCAAATAATTCACCCCTCCACTTT. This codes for CASSDGSNNSPLHF.

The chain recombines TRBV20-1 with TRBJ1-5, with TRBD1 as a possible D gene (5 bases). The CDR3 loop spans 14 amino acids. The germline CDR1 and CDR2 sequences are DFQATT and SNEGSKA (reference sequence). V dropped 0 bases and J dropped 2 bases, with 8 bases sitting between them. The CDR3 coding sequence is TGCAGTGCTAGAGATGCAGGGCGCAATCAGCCCCAGCATTTT. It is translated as CSARDAGRNQPQHF.

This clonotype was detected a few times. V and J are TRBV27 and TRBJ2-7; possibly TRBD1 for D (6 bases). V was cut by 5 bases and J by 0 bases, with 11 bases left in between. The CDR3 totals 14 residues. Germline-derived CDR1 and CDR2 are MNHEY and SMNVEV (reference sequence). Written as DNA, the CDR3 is TGTGCCAGCAGTCCAACAGGGCCCTCCTACGAGCAGTACTTC. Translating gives CASSPTGPSYEQYF.

The CDR3 region is CASSLRPPGGRLSDTQYF. The DNA for the CDR3 is TGTGCCAGCAGCTTAAGGCCTCCGGGCGGGAGGTTGTCAGATACGCAGTATTTT. This chain connects TRBV7-8 to TRBJ2-3; TRBD2 matches at 8 bases. The CDR3 spans 18 residues. J was trimmed by 4 bases and V by 2 bases; bases with no gene match: 14. Germline values: CDR1 SGHVS, CDR2 FQNEAQ.

CDR3 bases: TGTGCCAGCAGCCCGACTTCGGGGGGCCTTAATGAAAAACTGTTTTTT. Translation gives CASSPTSGGLNEKLFF. V and J are TRBV3-1 and TRBJ1-4; TRBD1 is a possible D gene (6 bases). Trimming removed 4 bases at V and 4 bases at J, with 16 bases between. Per germline, CDR1 LGHDT and CDR2 YNNKEL (reference sequence). The CDR3 is made up of 16 amino acids.

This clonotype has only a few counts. CDR3 nucleotides: TGCGCCAGCATGAAATCCAGCGGGAGTATGTCCTACGAGCAGTACTTC. Translating gives CASMKSSGSMSYEQYF. V usage is TRBV5-1 and J usage is TRBJ2-7; TRBD2 agrees at 8 bases. The germline CDR1 and CDR2 sequences are SGHRS and YFSETQ. The CDR3 is 16 residues long. Unmatched junction bases numbered 12, after V lost 6 bases and J lost 1 base.

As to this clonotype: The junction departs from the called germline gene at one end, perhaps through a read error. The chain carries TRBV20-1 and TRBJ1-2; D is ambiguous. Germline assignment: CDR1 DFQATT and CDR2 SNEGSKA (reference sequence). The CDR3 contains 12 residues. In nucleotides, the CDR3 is TGCAGTGCTAGAAATGCAGTCTATGGCCACACCTTC. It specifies CSARNAVYGHTF.

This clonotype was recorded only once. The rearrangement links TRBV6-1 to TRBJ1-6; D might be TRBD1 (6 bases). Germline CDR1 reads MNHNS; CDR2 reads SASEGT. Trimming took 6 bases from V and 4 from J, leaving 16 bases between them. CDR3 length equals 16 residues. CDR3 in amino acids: CASRKTGPRYNSPLHF. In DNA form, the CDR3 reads TGTGCCAGCAGAAAGACAGGACCCCGATATAATTCACCCCTCCACTTT.

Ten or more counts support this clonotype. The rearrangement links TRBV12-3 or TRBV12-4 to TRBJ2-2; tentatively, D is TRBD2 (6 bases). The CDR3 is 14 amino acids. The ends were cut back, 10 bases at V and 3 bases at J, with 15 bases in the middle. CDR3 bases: TGTGCCACCCTCGGAGGGGCCTACACCGGGGAGCTGTTTTTT. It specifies CATLGGAYTGELFF.

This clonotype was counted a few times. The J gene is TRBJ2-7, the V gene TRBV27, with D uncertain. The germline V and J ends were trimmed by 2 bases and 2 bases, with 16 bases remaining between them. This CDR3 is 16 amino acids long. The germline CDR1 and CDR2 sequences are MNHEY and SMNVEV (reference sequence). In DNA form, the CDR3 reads TGTGCCAGCAGTTTAAAGTCAATGGCAGGACCCTACGAGCAGTACTTC. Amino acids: CASSLKSMAGPYEQYF.

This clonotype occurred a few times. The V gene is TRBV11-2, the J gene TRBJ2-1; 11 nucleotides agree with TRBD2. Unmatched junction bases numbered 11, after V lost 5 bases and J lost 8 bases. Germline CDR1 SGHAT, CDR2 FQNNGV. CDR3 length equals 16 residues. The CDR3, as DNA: TGTGCCAGCAGCCTACTACTAGCGGGGGCCTCCCATGAGCAGTTCTTC. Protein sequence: CASSLLLAGASHEQFF. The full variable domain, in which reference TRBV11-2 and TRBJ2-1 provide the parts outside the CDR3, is EAGVAQSPRYKIIEKRQSVAFWCNPISGHATLYWYQQILGQGPKLLIQFQNNGVVDDSQLPKDRFSAERLKGVDSTLKIQPAKLEDSAVYLCASSLLLAGASHEQFFGPGTRLTVL.

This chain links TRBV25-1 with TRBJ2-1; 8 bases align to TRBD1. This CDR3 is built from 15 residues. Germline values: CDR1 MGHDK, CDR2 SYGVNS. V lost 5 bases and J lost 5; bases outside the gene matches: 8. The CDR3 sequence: CASSPLGTGNNEQFF. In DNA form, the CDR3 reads TGTGCCAGCAGTCCCCTCGGGACAGGCAACAATGAGCAGTTCTTC.

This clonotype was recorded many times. This CDR3 is CASSPLAISYNEQFF. CDR3 nucleotides: TGTGCCAGCAGCCCTCTAGCGATCTCCTACAATGAGCAGTTCTTC. This chain uses TRBV2 with TRBJ2-1, with D maybe TRBD2 (6 bases). V was pared by 6 bases and J by 0 bases, with 12 bases between. The CDR3 has 15 amino acids. Germline V gives CDR1 SNHLY, CDR2 FYNNEI.

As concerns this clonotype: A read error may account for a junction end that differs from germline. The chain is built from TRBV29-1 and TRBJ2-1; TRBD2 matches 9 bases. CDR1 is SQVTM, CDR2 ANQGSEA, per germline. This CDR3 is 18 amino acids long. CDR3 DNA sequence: TGCAGCGTTGAGCAGAGTAGCGGGAGAGGGTGGTCCTACAATGAGCGGTTCTTC. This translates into CSVEQSSGRGWSYNERFF.

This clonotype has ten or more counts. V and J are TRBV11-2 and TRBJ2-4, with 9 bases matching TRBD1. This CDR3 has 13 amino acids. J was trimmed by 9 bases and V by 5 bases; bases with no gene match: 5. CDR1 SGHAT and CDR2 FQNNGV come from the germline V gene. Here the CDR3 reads CASSTGTGRIQYF. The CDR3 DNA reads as TGTGCCAGCAGCACCGGGACAGGGCGCATTCAGTACTTC.

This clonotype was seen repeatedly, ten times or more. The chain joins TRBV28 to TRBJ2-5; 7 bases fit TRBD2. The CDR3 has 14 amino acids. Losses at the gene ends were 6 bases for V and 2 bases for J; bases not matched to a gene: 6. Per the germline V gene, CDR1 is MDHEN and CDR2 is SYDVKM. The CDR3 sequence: CASRRAGNQETQYF. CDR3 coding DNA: TGTGCCAGCAGGCGAGCGGGAAATCAAGAGACCCAGTACTTC.

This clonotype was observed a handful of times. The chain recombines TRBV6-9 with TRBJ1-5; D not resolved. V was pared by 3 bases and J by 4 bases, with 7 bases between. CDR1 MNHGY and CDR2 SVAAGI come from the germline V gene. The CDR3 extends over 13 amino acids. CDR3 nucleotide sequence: TGTGCCAGCAGTTACAACGTTAATCAGCCCCAGCATTTT. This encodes CASSYNVNQPQHF.